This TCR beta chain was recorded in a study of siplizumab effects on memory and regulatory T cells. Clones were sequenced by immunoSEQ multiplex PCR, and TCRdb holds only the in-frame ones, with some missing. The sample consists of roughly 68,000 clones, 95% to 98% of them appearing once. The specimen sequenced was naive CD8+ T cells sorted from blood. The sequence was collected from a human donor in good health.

CDR3 amino acids: CASSPSGGAGDEQFF. CDR3 bases: TGTGCCAGCAGCCCTAGCGGGGGGGCTGGGGATGAGCAGTTCTTC. V is TRBV9 and J is TRBJ2-1; 12 positions match TRBD2. Per the germline V gene, CDR1 is SGDLS and CDR2 is YYNGEE. The CDR3 has 15 residues. V gave up 4 bases and J gave up 8 bases; unmatched junction bases: 7.